This T cell receptor (beta chain) was retrieved from a study of preoperative IRX-2 immunotherapy in early breast cancer. The CDR3 covers 12 residues. Trimming pared 0 bases from V and 7 bases from J, leaving 3 bases between. Looked up from germline, CDR1 is LGHNT and CDR2 is FRNRAP. Method: immunoSEQ multiplex PCR; TCRdb's copy keeps in-frame clones and lacks some. The table records tens of thousands of clones, around nine tenths of them present only once. Treatment: preoperative locoregional IRX-2 cytokine immunotherapy. Sequences were derived from tumor tissue, sampled after IRX-2 immunotherapy. The V call is TRBV12-5, the J call TRBJ1-4; the D is unclear. The receptor's source is a human donor with breast cancer. CDR3 coding DNA: TGTGCTAGTGGTTTGGTAGGTGAAAAACTGTTTTTT. Amino acids: CASGLVGEKLFF.